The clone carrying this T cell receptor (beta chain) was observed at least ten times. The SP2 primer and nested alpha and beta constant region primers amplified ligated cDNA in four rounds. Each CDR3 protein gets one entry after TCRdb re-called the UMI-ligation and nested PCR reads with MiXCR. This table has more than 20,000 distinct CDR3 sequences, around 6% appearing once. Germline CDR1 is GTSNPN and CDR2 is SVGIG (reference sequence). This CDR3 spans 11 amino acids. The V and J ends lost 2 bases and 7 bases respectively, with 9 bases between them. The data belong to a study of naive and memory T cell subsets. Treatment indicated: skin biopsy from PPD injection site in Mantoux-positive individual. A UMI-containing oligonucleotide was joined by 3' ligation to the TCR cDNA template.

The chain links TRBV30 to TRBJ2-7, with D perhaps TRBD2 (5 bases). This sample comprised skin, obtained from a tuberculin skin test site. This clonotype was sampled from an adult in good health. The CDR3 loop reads CAWSLALEQYF. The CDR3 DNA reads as TGTGCCTGGAGTCTAGCTTTGGAGCAGTACTTC.